The sequence of this T cell receptor (beta chain) was determined in a study of T cell clonality in common variable immunodeficiency (dated by TCRdb to the mid-2010s). Including cysteine and phenylalanine, the CDR3 has 14 amino acids. The DNA shown is the part of the CDR3 that was read: 33 bases, in frame from base 1. Trimming removed 6 bases from V and 6 bases from J; the gene matches leave 10 bases unexplained. CDR1 is given as DFQATT and CDR2 as SNEGSKA, both from the germline V gene (reference sequence). CVID samples and control samples contributed equivalent amounts of genomic DNA as sequencing input. For every sample, a 60 bp segment covering the rearranged TCRbeta CDR3 region was amplified and then sequenced. The immunoSEQ assay, a bias-corrected multiplex PCR combined with high-throughput sequencing, was used for TCRbeta amplification. In the source study's methods: Every unique nucleotide sequence was considered a clone and was annotated with V, D and J genes, copy number and frequency. Sequences were labeled productive if in frame, and non-productive if out of frame or containing stop codons. Clonality was calculated from Shannon's entropy as previously described. The predicted amino acid sequences of productive clones were used to derive mean CDR3 Kyte-Doolittle hydropathy. Hierarchical clustering of scaled V gene usage was performed with the R hclust function using Manhattan distance and complete linkage. Clone sharing by CDR3 amino acid sequence was assessed by resampling 12 repertoires per group over 100 rounds. The repertoires were screened for more than 55 published EBV-specific TCRbeta sequences and roughly 250 published CMV-specific TCRbeta sequences. Analysis left out two CVID samples that produced under 10,000 sequences, so approximately 40 CVID repertoires remained. TCRdb re-hosts the immuneACCESS table, in-frame sequences only. Its copies lack some clones; in the studies checked, an unresolved V gene accounts for under half of them, and the cause for the rest is not known. The DNA was the basis for D and trimming; V, J and clone size are from that table. The data for this sample show around 60,000 clones, each detected more than once. The leading ten clones occupy roughly 1.5% of the sample.

Most of the CVID patients and most of the healthy controls were of Caucasian heritage. Heparinized peripheral whole blood samples of about 4.5 to 8.5 ml were obtained from each donor. Genomic DNA from adults with common variable immune deficiency (CVID) and from healthy adult controls was used for sequencing of TCRbeta CDR3 repertoires. The control group comprised 22 healthy adult volunteers, about twelve female and approximately ten male, aged about 23 to 66 years with a mean age of approximately 30. Diluted blood was density-centrifuged over Hypaque 1077 or Ficoll-Paque to isolate peripheral blood mononuclear cells. Genomic DNA was extracted from unsorted mononuclear cells by Qiagen column purification or by a centrifugation-based method. At least ten counts were recorded for this clone. Its antigen specificity is not known. The CDR3 end lies 3 residues beyond the end of the read and is filled in from the germline J gene.

Study-wide conclusions, independent of this receptor: CVID subjects shared fewer TCRbeta clones with each other than healthy controls did (p < 0.0001). It was noted by the authors that sequencing of the repertoires of T cell subpopulations would be needed to clarify the cause of the increased clonality in CVID. Even though DNA input was equal, the average per sample came to roughly 80,000 unique sequences for controls compared with about 31,547 for CVID samples. CVID TCRbeta sequences were reported to have fewer deletions and N-nucleotide insertions and to lack highly modified clones with 13 or more V deletions. Correlations of repertoire features with clinical complications were constrained by heterogeneity among patients within the CVID cohort. Increased TCRbeta clonality was found in CVID subjects compared with healthy controls (t-test p = 0.018), with the increase being most characteristic of about a third of subjects.

The chain links TRBV20-1 with TRBJ2-3, with 9 central nucleotides matching TRBD2. The specimen was peripheral blood mononuclear cells. This receptor was obtained from a person aged 18-70 years in good health. The CDR3 protein is CSAVWASGDDTQYF. The CDR3 DNA, read in part, is TGCAGTGCCGTCTGGGCTAGCGGGGACGATACG.